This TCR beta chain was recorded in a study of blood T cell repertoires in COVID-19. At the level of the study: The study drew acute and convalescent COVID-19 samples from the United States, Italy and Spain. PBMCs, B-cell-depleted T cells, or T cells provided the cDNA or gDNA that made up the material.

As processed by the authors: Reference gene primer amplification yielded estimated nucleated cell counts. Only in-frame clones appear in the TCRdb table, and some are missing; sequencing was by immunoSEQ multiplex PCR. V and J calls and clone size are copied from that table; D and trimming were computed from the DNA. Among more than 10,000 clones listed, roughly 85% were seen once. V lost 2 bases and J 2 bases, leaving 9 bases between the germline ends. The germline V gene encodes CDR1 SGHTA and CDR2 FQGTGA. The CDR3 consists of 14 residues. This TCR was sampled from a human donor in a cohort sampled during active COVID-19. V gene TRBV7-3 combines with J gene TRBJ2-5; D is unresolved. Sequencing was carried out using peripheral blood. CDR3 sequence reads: CASSLGPIQETQYF. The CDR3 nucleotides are TGTGCCAGCAGCTTAGGCCCGATTCAAGAGACCCAGTACTTC.